The next 18 T cell receptor beta chains were all read from a single sample in a study of T cells in Graves' hyperthyroidism and ophthalmopathy (dated by TCRdb to between 2018 and 2020). Libraries were prepared through multiplex PCR. TCRdb lists the instrument as Illumina HiSeq 2000. Amplification of TCR beta CDR3 regions was carried out from RNA transcripts. For the first round of RT-PCR on the TCR CDR3, the HTBI primer set was used together with the Qiagen OneStep RT-PCR kit. TCRdb reanalyzed the raw reads on its own, using fastp at Q25 for trimming and MiXCR for clone calling, and kept in-frame beta chains. One record per CDR3 amino acid sequence lists the most common genes and DNA. The sample profile shows 50,000 to 60,000 distinct CDR3 sequences; roughly 50% of them were found once. Roughly 9.1% of the sample is taken by the ten largest. The sequenced material came from blood. These receptors were taken from a woman between 45 and 60 years old with Graves' ophthalmopathy.

CDR3 sequence: CASSTGTGFREQYF. The CDR3 DNA reads TGTGCCAGCAGCACCGGGACAGGGTTCCGCGAGCAGTACTTC. The gene calls are TRBV5-4 and TRBJ2-7, with 9 nucleotides matching TRBD1. With 4 bases clipped from V and 6 bases from J, the junction kept 8 bases outside the gene matches. This CDR3 comprises 14 residues. In germline, CDR1 is SGHNT, CDR2 YYREEE (reference sequence).

This clonotype was recorded many times. This chain uses TRBV5-5 with TRBJ2-7; D might be TRBD1 or TRBD2, each matching 5 bases. CDR1 and CDR2 (germline): SGHKS, YYEKEE (reference sequence). The CDR3 loop spans 15 amino acids. V was trimmed by 4 bases and J by 2 bases, leaving 16 bases between them. The CDR3 here is CASSRTGTDAYEQYF. The CDR3 coding sequence is TGTGCCAGCAGCAGAACCGGGACCGACGCCTACGAGCAGTACTTC. The whole variable domain, remainder taken from reference TRBV5-5 and TRBJ2-7, is DAGVTQSPTHLIKTRGQQVTLRCSPISGHKSVSWYQQVLGQGPQFIFQYYEKEERGRGNFPDRFSARQFPNYSSELNVNALLLGDSALYLCASSRTGTDAYEQYFGPGTRLTVT.

This clonotype has a handful of counts. This chain joins TRBV27 and TRBJ1-1, with TRBD1 identical over 9 bases. Germline V gene sequence: CDR1 MNHEY, CDR2 SMNVEV (reference sequence). Unmatched junction bases numbered 6, after V lost 2 bases and J lost 11 bases. The CDR3 loop spans 13 amino acids. In DNA form, the CDR3 reads TGTGCCAGCAGTTTAACTGGGACAGGGTGGGCTTTCTTT. Its protein is CASSLTGTGWAFF.

At least ten counts were recorded for this clonotype. This may arise from a read error, as a much more abundant clone is one base away. This sequence joins TRBV20-1 and TRBJ1-2; 7 bases fit TRBD1. Losses at the gene ends were 3 bases for V and 8 bases for J; bases not matched to a gene: 9. The CDR3 is 13 residues long. CDR1 and CDR2 from the germline V gene are DFQATT and SNEGSKA (reference sequence). For the CDR3, the DNA is TGCAGTGCTAGGGGCACAGGGGTAAGCGGCTACACCTTC. This translates into CSARGTGVSGYTF.

In its sample, this clonotype was seen many times. The V gene is TRBV12-3 or TRBV12-4, the J gene TRBJ2-3; weak D call: TRBD2 (6 bases). Between the trimmed V and J ends, which lost 6 bases and 3 bases, there was a span of 16 bases. CDR3 length: 15 residues. The CDR3 region has the DNA TGTGCCAGCAGGGGGGGAAGGGGTTCAACAGATACGCAGTATTTT. Translated, it gives CASRGGRGSTDTQYF.

With respect to this clonotype: As the CDR3 is not closed by the conserved phenylalanine or tryptophan, this likely results from a read error. The rearrangement uses TRBV12-3 or TRBV12-4 and TRBJ2-3; D is uncertain. V was cut by 5 bases and J by 1 base, with 16 bases left in between. This CDR3 region has 16 residues. The chain's CDR3 is CASSKPRAPRTDTQYL. The CDR3 DNA reads TGTGCCAGCAGTAAACCACGAGCCCCCCGCACAGATACGCAGTATTTG.

This clonotype was observed at least ten times. The chain joins TRBV20-1 to TRBJ1-6, with 10 positions matching TRBD1. The length of the CDR3 is 16 residues. With V trimmed by 4 bases and J by 3 bases, 6 bases remained unmatched. Germline V gene lookup returns CDR1 DFQATT and CDR2 SNEGSKA (reference sequence). CDR3 coding DNA: TGCAGTGCTACTCCGGGACAGGGGTTCTATAATTCACCCCTCCACTTT. Translation: CSATPGQGFYNSPLHF.

This clonotype was counted ten times or more. The chain recombines TRBV9 with TRBJ2-5; 7 bases line up with TRBD1. Unmatched junction bases numbered 5, after V lost 0 bases and J lost 3 bases. Germline V gene data show CDR1 as SGDLS and CDR2 as YYNGEE. The CDR3 spans 15 residues. CDR3 nucleotide sequence: TGTGCCAGCAGCGTAGACCCGACAGGGAAAGAGACCCAGTACTTC. Translating gives CASSVDPTGKETQYF. The full variable domain, in which reference TRBV9 and TRBJ2-5 provide the parts outside the CDR3, is DSGVTQTPKHLITATGQRVTLRCSPRSGDLSVYWYQQSLDQGLQFLIQYYNGEERAKGNILERFSAQQFPDLHSELNLSSLELGDSALYFCASSVDPTGKETQYFGPGTRLLVL.

This clonotype was seen once. This chain uses TRBV10-2 with TRBJ2-7; 14 bases fit TRBD2. The length of the CDR3 is 17 residues. Trimming took 7 bases from V and 6 from J; bases not matched to a gene: 14. Per germline, CDR1 WSHSY and CDR2 SAAADI. The CDR3 DNA is TGCGCCAGCATCCGGGTGACTAGCGGGGGGGCTCCTAGCGAGCAGTACTTC. Its translation is CASIRVTSGGAPSEQYF.

Note on this clonotype: The CDR3 carries no conserved terminal phenylalanine or tryptophan, so it likely arises from a read error. It is unclear where the CDR3 begins or ends on the DNA, so no DNA is shown, and the CDR3 is as TCRdb lists it. V usage is TRBV7-9 and J usage is TRBJ2-5; TRBD1 is the table's D call and was not checked against the DNA. Germline V gene lookup returns CDR1 SEHNR and CDR2 FQNEAQ (reference sequence). The CDR3 has 16 amino acids, counting both end residues. The CDR3 here is CASSFWRTGAPETQCC.

In its sample, this clonotype was seen many times. This chain connects TRBV20-1 to TRBJ1-4; possibly TRBD1 for D (5 bases). The CDR3 totals 13 residues. Trimming pared 5 bases from V and 7 bases from J, leaving 14 bases between. Germline values: CDR1 DFQATT, CDR2 SNEGSKA (reference sequence). DNA for the CDR3: TGCAGTGCTCCTCGGAGGGGTTCTGAAAAACTGTTTTTT. It is translated as CSAPRRGSEKLFF.

This clonotype was found many times. The chain joins TRBV5-6 to TRBJ1-3; D unclear. Germline CDR1 reads SGHDT; CDR2 reads YYEEEE. V dropped 0 bases and J dropped 0 bases, with 4 bases sitting between them. CDR3 size: 14 residues. The CDR3 bases are TGTGCCAGCAGCTTGGGGAGCTCTGGAAACACCATATATTTT. Its translation is CASSLGSSGNTIYF.

This clonotype was detected once. V and J are TRBV7-8 and TRBJ1-5; perhaps TRBD1 as D (5 bases). The CDR3 length is 12 residues. Trimming took 7 bases from V and 4 from J, leaving 8 bases between them. CDR1 SGHVS and CDR2 FQNEAQ come from the germline V gene. This CDR3 reads CASKEGNQPQHF. DNA of the CDR3: TGTGCCAGCAAAGAGGGGAATCAGCCCCAGCATTTT. The entire variable domain, with the rest obtained from reference TRBV7-8 and TRBJ1-5, is as follows: GAGVSQSPRYKVAKRGQDVALRCDPISGHVSLFWYQQALGQGPEFLTYFQNEAQLDKSGLPSDRFFAERPEGSVSTLKIQRTQQEDSAVYLCASKEGNQPQHFGDGTRLSIL.

This clonotype occurred many times. This sequence joins TRBV12-3 or TRBV12-4 and TRBJ2-6, with D possibly being TRBD1 (5 bases). V shed 10 bases and J shed 0 bases, with 10 bases lying between them. This CDR3 has 14 residues. DNA of the CDR3: TGTGCCATAGGGGCTCCCTCTGGGGCCAACGTCCTGACTTTC. This translates into CAIGAPSGANVLTF.

The chain is built from TRBV20-1 and TRBJ2-5, with 12 positions matching TRBD2. The CDR3 is 16 residues long. The germline gives CDR1 DFQATT, CDR2 SNEGSKA (reference sequence). Germline trimming cut 3 bases from V and 4 bases from J; bases unmatched to any gene: 9. As DNA, the CDR3 is TGCAGTGCTAGTGGGCTAGCGGGAGGGAGGGGAGAGACCCAGTACTTC. Its protein product is CSASGLAGGRGETQYF.

The V and J genes are TRBV3-1 and TRBJ1-1; D ambiguous. The V end lost 1 base, the J end lost 4 bases, and 10 bases lay between the germline ends. This CDR3 has 14 residues. CDR1 LGHDT and CDR2 YNNKEL come from the germline V gene (reference sequence). The CDR3: CASSQVGPCTEAFF. CDR3 in DNA: TGTGCCAGCAGCCAAGTTGGCCCTTGCACTGAAGCTTTCTTT. Variable domain in full (rest from reference TRBV3-1 and TRBJ1-1): DTAVSQTPKYLVTQMGNDKSIKCEQNLGHDTMYWYKQDSKKFLKIMFSYNNKELIINETVPNRFSPKSPDKAHLNLHINSLELGDSAVYFCASSQVGPCTEAFFGQGTRLTVV.

This clonotype was picked up many times. The chain employs TRBV5-1 and TRBJ2-5; 8 bases line up with TRBD2. With 2 bases clipped from V and 5 bases from J, the junction kept 5 bases outside the gene matches. Germline values: CDR1 SGHRS, CDR2 YFSETQ. This CDR3 is 14 amino acids long. Here the CDR3 reads CASSLAGAVETQYF. The CDR3 nucleotides read TGCGCCAGCAGCTTAGCGGGAGCTGTCGAGACCCAGTACTTC.

The chain joins TRBV7-2 to TRBJ2-5; 12 bases are shared with TRBD2. The CDR3 runs to 16 residues. The trim removed 4 bases at V and 5 bases at J, leaving 8 bases unmatched. Per germline, CDR1 SGHTA and CDR2 FQGNSA. CDR3 region: CASSSYLAGGGETQYF. The CDR3 DNA sequence: TGTGCCAGCAGCTCCTACCTAGCGGGAGGGGGGGAGACCCAGTACTTC.